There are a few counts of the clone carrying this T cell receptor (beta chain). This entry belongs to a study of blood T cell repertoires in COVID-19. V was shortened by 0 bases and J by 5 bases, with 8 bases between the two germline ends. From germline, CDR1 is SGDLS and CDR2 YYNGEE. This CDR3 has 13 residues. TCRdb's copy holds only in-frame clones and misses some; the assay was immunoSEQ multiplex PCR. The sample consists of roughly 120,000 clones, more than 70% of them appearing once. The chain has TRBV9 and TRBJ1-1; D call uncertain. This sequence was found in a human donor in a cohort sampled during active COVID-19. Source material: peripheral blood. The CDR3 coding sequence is TGTGCCAGCAGCGTAGAAGCGGGGACTGAAGCTTTCTTT. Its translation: CASSVEAGTEAFF.